The 26 T cell receptor beta chains reported below all come from one sample, sequenced in a study of metastatic and nonmetastatic thyroid tumors. TCRdb re-called clones from the PCR reads using MiXCR. This table has 25,000 to 30,000 clones, roughly 19% appearing once. All patients reached thyroid surgery having received no treatment beforehand. The sequenced material came from blood. All receptors derive from a male donor with papillary thyroid cancer or a benign thyroid nodule (not recorded which). Some clones in this sample may be carry-over from other donors' samples.

The sample holds many counts of this clone. CDR3: CASSLQWGDTEAFF. Here the CDR3 DNA reads TGCGCCAGCAGCCTCCAGTGGGGGGACACTGAAGCTTTCTTT. The V gene is TRBV5-1, the J gene TRBJ1-1; a weak D match, TRBD1 (5 bases). Deletions cut 4 bases from V and 3 bases from J, with 13 bases between. From germline, CDR1 is SGHRS and CDR2 YFSETQ. The CDR3 extends over 14 amino acids.

This clone was detected many times. This chain connects TRBV2 to TRBJ2-7; TRBD2 is a possible D gene (5 bases). The germline CDR1 and CDR2 sequences are SNHLY and FYNNEI. V was clipped by 7 bases and J by 3 bases, with 13 bases between them. The CDR3 has 13 residues. CDR3 coding DNA: TGTGCCAGCATTACAGAGGGCTTCTACGAGCAGTACTTC. As protein: CASITEGFYEQYF.

This clone has ten or more counts. V is TRBV7-3 and J is TRBJ1-2; possibly TRBD1 for D (6 bases). Trimming removed 5 bases from V and 7 bases from J, with 20 bases in between. The CDR3 is 15 residues long. Per germline, CDR1 SGHTA and CDR2 FQGTGA. The chain's CDR3 is CASSRAGPGAGGYTF. The CDR3 DNA sequence: TGTGCCAGCAGCCGCGCGGGGCCAGGGGCGGGTGGCTACACCTTC.

This clone appeared many times. The chain carries TRBV13 and TRBJ2-1; 14 bases agree with TRBD2. Germline lookup yields CDR1 PRHDT and CDR2 FYEKMQ (reference sequence). After removal of 4 bases from V and 9 bases from J, the junction contained 5 bases not matched to a gene. CDR3 length: 15 amino acids. CDR3 DNA: TGTGCCAGCAGCTCACGGGGACTAGCGGGAGTTGAGCAGTTCTTC. It yields the protein CASSSRGLAGVEQFF.

Points on this clone: Germline and junction disagree at one end, which may indicate a read error. The chain links TRBV28 to TRBJ1-2, with unresolved D. This CDR3 spans 15 amino acids. CDR1 MDHEN and CDR2 SYDVKM come from the germline V gene. CDR3 sequence reads: CASSLPPTKIDGDTF. The CDR3 region has the DNA TGTGCCAGCAGTCTCCCCCCGACGAAGATCGATGGCGACACCTTC.

V gene TRBV7-2 combines with J gene TRBJ2-7, with 8 nucleotides matching TRBD1. Looked up from germline, CDR1 is SGHTA and CDR2 is FQGNSA. The CDR3 is made up of 15 amino acids. The V and J ends lost 1 base and 5 bases, in that order; junction bases with no gene match: 7. The CDR3 loop reads CASSLGGTGGNEQYF. CDR3 nucleotide sequence: TGTGCCAGCAGCTTAGGTGGGACAGGTGGTAACGAGCAGTACTTC. The full variable domain, completed using reference TRBV7-2 and TRBJ2-7, is GAGVSQSPSNKVTEKGKDVELRCDPISGHTALYWYRQSLGQGLEFLIYFQGNSAPDKSGLPSDRFSAERTGGSVSTLTIQRTQQEDSAVYLCASSLGGTGGNEQYFGPGTRLTVT.

This clone qualifies as medium-sized. The chain recombines TRBV7-2 with TRBJ2-2; the D gene is possibly TRBD2 (5 bases). V lost 3 bases, J lost 0 bases, and 8 bases lay in between. This CDR3 has 15 residues. Looked up from germline, CDR1 is SGHTA and CDR2 is FQGNSA. The CDR3 is CASSFGLSNTGELFF. The CDR3 DNA sequence: TGTGCCAGCAGCTTCGGACTCTCGAACACCGGGGAGCTGTTTTTT.

This clone has ten or more counts. The genes are TRBV11-3 and TRBJ2-5; TRBD1 matches at 11 bases. V shed 4 bases, J shed 4 bases, and the junction held 2 bases outside the gene matches. This CDR3 spans 14 amino acids. Germline CDR1 is SGHNT and CDR2 is YENEEA. CDR3 sequence: CASSWGQGVETQYF. The CDR3 coding sequence is TGTGCCAGCAGCTGGGGACAGGGGGTAGAGACCCAGTACTTC. Using reference TRBV11-3 and TRBJ2-5 for the parts outside the CDR3, the full variable domain is EAGVVQSPRYKIIEKKQPVAFWCNPISGHNTLYWYLQNLGQGPELLIRYENEEAVDDSQLPKDRFSAERLKGVDSTLKIQPAELGDSAVYLCASSWGQGVETQYFGPGTRLLVL.

This clone was counted ten times or more. V gene TRBV7-8 combines with J gene TRBJ2-7; 9 nucleotides agree with TRBD1. V shed 6 bases, J shed 6 bases, and the junction held 6 bases outside the gene matches. Germline V lookup: CDR1 SGHVS, CDR2 FQNEAQ. The CDR3 is 13 residues long. CDR3 sequence (DNA): TGTGCCAGCAGTCCCGGGACAGGGACCGAGCAGTACTTC. Its protein is CASSPGTGTEQYF.

This clone was observed many times. V gene TRBV20-1 combines with J gene TRBJ2-1, with a tentative D call TRBD1 (7 bases). With 0 bases removed from V and 9 bases from J, the gap between germline ends came to 27 bases. This CDR3 contains 18 residues. Germline CDR1 DFQATT, CDR2 SNEGSKA (reference sequence). The DNA for the CDR3 is TGCAGTGCTAGAGATGCGGCCCAAGGAGGGGGCACCTATACTGAGCAGTTCTTC. Translation gives CSARDAAQGGGTYTEQFF.

This clone was recorded at least ten times. The chain is built from TRBV25-1 and TRBJ2-5; TRBD1 aligns across 7 bases. Germline V lookup: CDR1 MGHDK, CDR2 SYGVNS. V dropped 3 bases and J dropped 2; count of bases not matched to a gene: 9. The CDR3 runs to 16 residues. The CDR3 loop is CASSDGTVKTQETQYF. DNA of the CDR3: TGTGCCAGCAGTGACGGGACAGTAAAAACTCAAGAGACCCAGTACTTC.

Of note for this clone: This sequence may be a read error, since a much larger clone differs from it by one base. The sample contains more than one DNA sequence encoding this CDR3. The chain links TRBV7-6 to TRBJ2-3; D gene unclear. V gave up 2 bases and J gave up 4 bases, with 19 bases separating them. This CDR3 is 17 amino acids long. Germline V lookup: CDR1 SGHVS, CDR2 FNYEAQ. The CDR3 nucleotides read TGTGCCAGCAGCTTATTCACGGGTGGGCCGGGTGCAGATACGCAGTATTTT. Protein sequence: CASSLFTGGPGADTQYF.

The table lists this clone with many counts. This chain connects TRBV20-1 to TRBJ2-1; TRBD2 agrees at 10 bases. Germline CDR1 reads DFQATT; CDR2 reads SNEGSKA (reference sequence). The CDR3 sequence is 15 residues long. The V gene end was trimmed by 0 bases and the J gene end by 7 bases; junction bases not matched to a gene: 6. CDR3 nucleotides: TGCAGTGCTAGAGATCCTAGCGGGGGATTAAATGAGCAGTTCTTC. Amino acids: CSARDPSGGLNEQFF.

This clone came up many times. The rearrangement joins TRBV30 to TRBJ1-1; the D gene is possibly TRBD1 (6 bases). Germline CDR1 GTSNPN, CDR2 SVGIG (reference sequence). This CDR3 region has 14 residues. V lost 5 bases, J lost 1 base, and 14 bases lay in between. The CDR3 region is CAWAIQGSNTEAFF. The DNA for the CDR3 is TGTGCCTGGGCGATACAGGGTTCGAACACTGAAGCTTTCTTT.

This clone was picked up many times. The chain joins TRBV24-1 to TRBJ1-5; no definite D call. V was trimmed by 2 bases and J by 9 bases, leaving 7 bases between them. Germline-derived CDR1 and CDR2 are KGHDR and SFDVKD. This CDR3 comprises 12 residues. CDR3 residues: CATSDYEGPQHF. For the CDR3, the DNA is TGTGCCACCAGTGATTATGAGGGGCCCCAGCATTTT.

Details on this clone: A read error is possible here, since a much larger clone lies one base away. The chain has TRBV7-2 and TRBJ2-3; D unclear. Per germline, CDR1 SGHTA and CDR2 FQGNSA. Between the trimmed V and J ends, which lost 8 bases and 6 bases, there was a span of 12 bases. CDR3 length: 12 residues. The CDR3 nucleotides are TGTGCCAGCTGCTATAATCAGGATACGCAGTATTTT. The encoded protein is CASCYNQDTQYF.

This clone came up many times. V and J are TRBV19 and TRBJ2-7; D remains ambiguous. The CDR3 has 15 amino acids. Germline-derived CDR1 and CDR2 are LNHDA and SQIVND (reference sequence). Trimming shortened V by 1 base and J by 2 bases, and 12 bases separated the two germline ends. This CDR3 reads CASSIAAALPYEQYF. CDR3 nucleotide sequence: TGTGCCAGTAGTATAGCGGCCGCTCTCCCCTACGAGCAGTACTTC. The full variable domain, with the rest looked up from reference TRBV19 and TRBJ2-7, is DGGITQSPKYLFRKEGQNVTLSCEQNLNHDAMYWYRQDPGQGLRLIYYSQIVNDFQKGDIAEGYSVSREKKESFPLTVTSAQKNPTAFYLCASSIAAALPYEQYFGPGTRLTVT.

This clone occurred many times. The chain employs TRBV19 and TRBJ1-6, with a weak D call TRBD1 (5 bases). CDR3 length: 17 residues. Germline V lookup: CDR1 LNHDA, CDR2 SQIVND (reference sequence). The V gene lost 7 bases and the J gene lost 0 bases, with 16 bases spanning the gap. CDR3 nucleotides: TGTGCCAGTACCCGAAGGACACGGAGCTCCTATAATTCACCCCTCCACTTT. Translated: CASTRRTRSSYNSPLHF.

Concerning this clone: The limits of the CDR3 on the DNA are not certain, so only TCRdb's listed CDR3 is given. The V call is TRBV6-2 or TRBV6-3, the J call TRBJ1-1; the D segment call TRBD1 is taken from the table without a DNA check. Counting both end residues, the CDR3 totals 13 amino acids. Germline V lookup: CDR1 MNHEY, CDR2 SVGEGT. This CDR3 is CARAWGAGTEAFF.

V usage is TRBV18 and J usage is TRBJ1-2, with D unresolved. Germline V gene sequence: CDR1 KGHSH, CDR2 LQKENI. V lost 3 bases, J lost 4 bases, and 9 bases lay in between. The CDR3 spans 13 residues. CDR3 in DNA: TGTGCCAGCTCACCCGGCAAGACCTATGGCTACACCTTC. Translated: CASSPGKTYGYTF.

The chain is built from TRBV11-1 and TRBJ1-1; tentatively, D is TRBD1 (5 bases). V lost 4 bases and J lost 3, with 9 bases in between. Germline CDR1 reads SGHAT; CDR2 reads FQDESV (reference sequence). CDR3 size: 13 residues. CDR3 loop: CASSSTGDTEAFF. Written as DNA, the CDR3 is TGTGCCAGCAGCTCCACGGGGGACACTGAAGCTTTCTTT. Variable domain in full (rest from reference TRBV11-1 and TRBJ1-1): EAEVAQSPRYKITEKSQAVAFWCDPISGHATLYWYRQILGQGPELLVQFQDESVVDDSQLPKDRFSAERLKGVDSTLKIQPAELGDSAMYLCASSSTGDTEAFFGQGTRLTVV.

In this sample, this clone turned up many times. V and J are TRBV29-1 and TRBJ2-1; D is uncertain. The V end was cut by 4 bases, the J end by 4 bases, with 5 bases between. Per germline, CDR1 SQVTM and CDR2 ANQGSEA. The CDR3 has 11 amino acids. The chain's CDR3 is CSVAGYNEQFF. The CDR3 DNA reads as TGCAGCGTTGCTGGTTACAATGAGCAGTTCTTC.

This clone was detected many times. J is TRBJ2-2 and V is TRBV2, with D perhaps TRBD1 (6 bases). V lost 3 bases and J 1 base, leaving 6 bases between the germline ends. Germline V gene sequence: CDR1 SNHLY, CDR2 FYNNEI. The CDR3 covers 14 residues. The CDR3 sequence is CASSEDRNTGELFF. The CDR3 DNA reads as TGTGCCAGCAGTGAGGACAGGAACACCGGGGAGCTGTTTTTT.

The chain combines TRBV20-1 with TRBJ2-2; TRBD1 matches at 8 bases. In germline, CDR1 is DFQATT, CDR2 SNEGSKA (reference sequence). This CDR3 contains 14 residues. V was clipped by 2 bases and J by 6 bases; unmatched bases: 5. The CDR3 region is CSARRQGASGELFF. The CDR3 DNA reads TGCAGTGCTAGAAGGCAGGGGGCGTCCGGGGAGCTGTTTTTT.

With regard to this clone: The CDR3 carries no conserved terminal phenylalanine or tryptophan, so it likely arises from a read error. The chain uses TRBV5-1 and TRBJ1-3; D perhaps matches TRBD1 (5 bases). CDR1 and CDR2 from the germline V gene are SGHRS and YFSETQ. There are 15 residues in the CDR3. CDR3 sequence reads: CACSLQAGTGNTIYL. CDR3 sequence (DNA): TGCGCCTGCAGCTTGCAGGCAGGGACTGGAAACACCATATATTTA.

This clone was picked up many times. This sequence joins TRBV5-1 and TRBJ2-2; the D gene is possibly TRBD1 (5 bases). Per the germline V gene, CDR1 is SGHRS and CDR2 is YFSETQ. There are 15 residues in the CDR3. Trimming pared 4 bases from V and 6 bases from J, leaving 16 bases between. The CDR3 loop reads CASSLIPDMAGELFF. In DNA, the CDR3 is TGCGCCAGCAGCCTCATCCCGGACATGGCCGGGGAGCTGTTTTTT.